The T cell receptor (beta chain) described here comes from a study of blood T cell repertoires in COVID-19. Across the whole study: Sample material is recorded as cDNA or gDNA derived from T cells, B-cell-depleted T cells, or PBMCs.

V lost 5 bases, J lost 3 bases, and 10 bases lay in between. Looked up from germline, CDR1 is MNHEY and CDR2 is SMNVEV (reference sequence). The CDR3 loop spans 14 amino acids. Sequenced by immunoSEQ multiplex PCR; TCRdb stores in-frame clones only, minus some. The sample shows approximately 150,000 clones, around 80% of them seen only once. Sequenced material: peripheral blood. The receptor's source is a woman older than 75 with acute or convalescent COVID-19. This chain uses TRBV27 with TRBJ1-4; D unclear. CDR3 sequence (DNA): TGTGCCAGCAGTCCTATGGGCTCTAATGAAAAACTGTTTTTT. Its protein is CASSPMGSNEKLFF.